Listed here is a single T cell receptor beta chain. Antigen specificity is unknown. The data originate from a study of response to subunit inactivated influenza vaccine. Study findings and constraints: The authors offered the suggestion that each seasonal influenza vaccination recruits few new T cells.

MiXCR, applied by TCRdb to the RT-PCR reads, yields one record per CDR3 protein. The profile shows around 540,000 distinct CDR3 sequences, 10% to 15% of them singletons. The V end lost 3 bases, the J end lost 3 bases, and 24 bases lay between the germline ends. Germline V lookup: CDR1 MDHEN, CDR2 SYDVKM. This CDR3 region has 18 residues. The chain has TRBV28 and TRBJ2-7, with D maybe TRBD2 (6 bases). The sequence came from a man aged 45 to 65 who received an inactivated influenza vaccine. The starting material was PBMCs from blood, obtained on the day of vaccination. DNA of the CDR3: TGTGCCAGCAGTTTCCTACGGCTCAGGAGGGCCGGAAGCTACGAGCAGTACTTC. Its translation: CASSFLRLRRAGSYEQYF.